This T cell receptor (beta chain) was sequenced in a study of shared clonotypes between healthy human individuals. Study background: A couple of female and a few male donors aged 18 to 49 were enrolled.

Study-level results: A generally larger estimated richness was seen in naive subsets than in memory subsets. In the sorted subsets, rarefaction showed sequencing was incomplete despite large depth.

With regard to this clone: Antigen unknown.

J was trimmed by 5 bases and V by 1 base; bases with no gene match: 9. CDR3 length: 16 residues. Germline V gives CDR1 KGHSH, CDR2 LQKENI. Profiled with immunoSEQ multiplex PCR; TCRdb holds only in-frame clones, not every one. The sample lists roughly 2.6 million clones, roughly nine tenths seen once, with more than 0.12% in the top ten. The V gene is TRBV18, the J gene TRBJ2-7; 9 bases are shared with TRBD2. The sample comprised naive CD4+ T cells sorted from blood. The subset denotes: CD45RA+ positively selected. This receptor was taken from a young man in good health. The CDR3 is CASSPQPSSGGHEQYF. CDR3 in DNA: TGTGCCAGCTCACCACAGCCTAGTAGCGGGGGCCACGAGCAGTACTTC.